A selection of T cell receptor beta chains follows, all from one sample in a study of cytomegalovirus exposure and HLA in healthy donors. TCRdb's table, derived via immunoSEQ multiplex PCR, lists solely in-frame clones and lacks some. The data show approximately 110,000 clones, with approximately 15% seen just once and 1.9% held by the top ten. Sequenced input: PBMCs. The receptor set was obtained from a woman aged 18-29 years in good health and CMV-seronegative. Each CDR3 is given with its conserved first and last residue. Fields, in order: D gene, J gene, V gene, clone size, CDR3 protein, CDR3 DNA. D genes are given only for firm matches. The size entry is marked missing in some rows and otherwise reads once, few, many or a size class.

D: NA
J: TRBJ2-4
V: TRBV7-3
size: NA
CDR3: CASSFGNIQYF
DNA: TGTGCCAGCAGCTTCGGAAACATTCAGTACTTC

D: TRBD1
J: TRBJ2-2
V: TRBV5-4
size: few
CDR3: CASSLTGANTGELFF
DNA: TGTGCCAGCAGCTTGACAGGGGCCAACACCGGGGAGCTGTTTTTT

D: NA
J: TRBJ2-1
V: TRBV19
size: NA
CDR3: CASSSSLRVPYNEQFF
DNA: TGTGCCAGTAGTTCCTCCCTTCGCGTCCCCTACAATGAGCAGTTCTTC

D: NA
J: TRBJ2-1
V: TRBV7-9
size: NA
CDR3: CASSLGGVSYNEQFF
DNA: TGTGCCAGCAGCTTAGGGGGGGTCTCCTACAATGAGCAGTTCTTC

D: NA
J: TRBJ1-4
V: TRBV10-3
size: NA
CDR3: CAINQGIGEKLFF
DNA: TGTGCCATCAACCAGGGAATCGGAGAAAAACTGTTTTTT

D: NA
J: TRBJ2-7
V: TRBV9
size: NA
CDR3: CASSVEGRGSYEQYF
DNA: TGTGCCAGCAGCGTAGAGGGCAGGGGATCCTACGAGCAGTACTTC

D: NA
J: TRBJ2-5
V: TRBV28
size: NA
CDR3: CASSLTPVRGEQETQYF
DNA: TGTGCCAGCAGTTTGACCCCCGTCAGGGGGGAGCAAGAGACCCAGTACTTC

D: NA
J: TRBJ1-2
V: TRBV29-1
size: few
CDR3: CSVEDRSQGSLNYGYTF
DNA: TGCAGCGTTGAAGATCGCTCCCAGGGGTCCCTCAACTATGGCTACACCTTC

D: TRBD2
J: TRBJ2-7
V: TRBV6-1
size: NA
CDR3: CASSGIGLASNPPFYEQYF
DNA: TGTGCCAGCAGTGGTATAGGACTAGCGTCCAACCCCCCCTTCTACGAGCAGTACTTC

D: NA
J: TRBJ2-7
V: TRBV5-4
size: NA
CDR3: CASSSDIASGQTYEQYF
DNA: TGTGCCAGCAGCTCGGATATAGCGTCTGGACAGACCTACGAGCAGTACTTC

D: NA
J: TRBJ1-6
V: TRBV6-5
size: NA
CDR3: CASSYPGALSPLHF
DNA: TGTGCCAGCAGTTACCCAGGGGCCCTTTCACCCCTCCACTTT

D: NA
J: TRBJ2-2
V: TRBV7-8
size: NA
CDR3: CASGGLNTGELFF
DNA: TGTGCCAGCGGTGGACTAAACACCGGGGAGCTGTTTTTT

D: TRBD1
J: TRBJ2-7
V: TRBV4-3
size: NA
CDR3: CASSQDSERGHEQYF
DNA: TGCGCCAGCAGCCAAGATTCGGAAAGGGGGCACGAGCAGTACTTC

D: NA
J: TRBJ1-5
V: TRBV2
size: NA
CDR3: CASSVQVDPQPQHF
DNA: TGTGCCAGCAGTGTACAGGTCGACCCCCAGCCCCAGCATTTT

D: NA
J: TRBJ2-7
V: TRBV29-1
size: few
CDR3: CSVEGLVPYEQYF
DNA: TGCAGCGTTGAAGGACTAGTTCCCTACGAGCAGTACTTC

D: TRBD1
J: TRBJ1-4
V: TRBV18
size: few
CDR3: CASSPGQGDEKLFF
DNA: TGTGCCAGCTCACCAGGTCAGGGGGATGAAAAACTGTTTTTT

D: NA
J: TRBJ2-2
V: TRBV5-1
size: NA
CDR3: CASRETPGGSGELFF
DNA: TGCGCCAGCAGGGAGACCCCGGGGGGCTCCGGGGAGCTGTTTTTT

D: NA
J: TRBJ2-3
V: TRBV7-9
size: NA
CDR3: CASSPRSRVGGADTQYF
DNA: TGTGCCAGCAGCCCCCGATCCAGGGTGGGGGGTGCAGATACGCAGTATTTT

D: NA
J: TRBJ2-7
V: TRBV7-8
size: NA
CDR3: CASSLAGGYEQYF
DNA: TGTGCCAGCAGCTTAGCCGGAGGGTACGAGCAGTACTTC

D: TRBD1
J: TRBJ2-5
V: TRBV7-8
size: few
CDR3: CASSPPRTGRETQYF
DNA: TGTGCCAGCAGCCCCCCGAGGACAGGGAGGGAGACCCAGTACTTC

D: NA
J: TRBJ2-7
V: TRBV5-1
size: few
CDR3: CASSLTGGEQYF
DNA: TGCGCCAGCAGCCTGACAGGAGGCGAGCAGTACTTC

D: TRBD1
J: TRBJ2-7
V: TRBV7-2
size: few
CDR3: CASSSGTGYYEQYF
DNA: TGTGCCAGCAGCTCGGGGACAGGGTACTACGAGCAGTACTTC